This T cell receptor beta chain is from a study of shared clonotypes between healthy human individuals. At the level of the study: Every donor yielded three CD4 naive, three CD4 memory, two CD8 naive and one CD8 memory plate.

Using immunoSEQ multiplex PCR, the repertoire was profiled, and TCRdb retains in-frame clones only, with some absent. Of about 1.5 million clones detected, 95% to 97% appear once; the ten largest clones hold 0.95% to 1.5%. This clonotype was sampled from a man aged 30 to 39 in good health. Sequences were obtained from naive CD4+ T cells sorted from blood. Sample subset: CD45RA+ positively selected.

The CDR3 region has the DNA TGTGCCAGCAGTTTATCGGCGTGGGACAGGGGCACTGAAGCTTTCTTT. This gives the protein CASSLSAWDRGTEAFF. The chain couples TRBV28 to TRBJ1-1; 10 bases are shared with TRBD1. The trim removed 1 base at V and 4 bases at J, leaving 6 bases unmatched. Germline V CDR1 and CDR2: MDHEN, SYDVKM. This CDR3 has 16 amino acids.